The text below deals with one TCR beta chain. The clone's antigen remains unknown. Nothing much larger sits one base from this clone, and base qualities are not available. This specimen belongs to a study of blood T cell repertoires in COVID-19 (TCRdb year 2020). Study-wide context: Samples from collaborators originated in the United States, Italy and Spain and spanned both the acute and convalescent phases of COVID-19. The sample metadata nearly always contained a de-identified subject ID, COVID-19 status, age in years and sex. Subjects who had been exposed to COVID-19, were actively infected with it, or had recovered from it provided the deeply sampled blood TCRbeta repertoires that made up the dataset. The repertoires were released in a freely available public database meant as a resource for research on the immune response to SARS-CoV-2. Samples were obtained from the ongoing ImmuneRACE study (first 160 participants) and from roughly 1,300 subjects provided by 6 global collaborators. Where available, HLA class I and class II types were obtained from metadata supplied by the sample provider rather than from assay-based typing. The material from the prospective study consisted of cDNA or gDNA derived from T cells, B-cell-depleted T cells, or PBMCs. Here is what the overall study found, with its caveats: The quantity of clinical and demographic metadata differed by source and by participant and was supplied without curation.

The cysteine opens and the phenylalanine closes a CDR3 of 15 amino acids. Of all the DNA, just the CDR3 is kept, 45 bases in frame from base 1. Germline trimming amounts to 6 bases on V and 3 bases on J, with 6 as the count of junction bases outside the gene matches. CDR1 and CDR2, per the germline V gene, are MDHEN and SYDVKM. TCRbeta CDR3 regions were amplified from genomic DNA by means of the immunoSEQ Assay, a bias-controlled multiplex PCR. As for the original processing: Within the assay, amplification of reference gene primers was used to estimate how many nucleated cells each sample contained. To quantify the absolute abundance of each unique TCRbeta CDR3 rearrangement, sequence reads were collapsed and filtered. Productive Simpson clonality was computed per sample as the square root of Simpson's diversity index over productive rearrangements. The clones in this table, taken by TCRdb from immuneACCESS, are in-frame only. Not every clone is retained; where verified, under half of the shortfall comes from an unresolved V gene, and the cause of the rest is unknown. V and J calls and clone size come straight from that table; D and trimming were deduced from the DNA. The sample profile shows about 370,000 clones; around 91% of them were found once. Around 7% of the sample is taken by the ten largest.

Collaborating institutions collected whole blood in K2EDTA tubes following their own protocols. Collaborator samples were shipped for TCRbeta analysis as frozen whole blood, isolated PBMCs, or DNA extracted from either sample type. The receptor was derived from a man aged 18 to 30 with active or convalescent COVID-19. Recombination joined TRBV28 with TRBJ1-4, with 8 bases aligning to TRBD1. Input material: peripheral blood. The CDR3 in this case is CASRLGQVANEKLFF. Read as DNA, the sequence is TGTGCCAGCAGGCTGGGACAGGTGGCTAATGAAAAACTGTTTTTT.